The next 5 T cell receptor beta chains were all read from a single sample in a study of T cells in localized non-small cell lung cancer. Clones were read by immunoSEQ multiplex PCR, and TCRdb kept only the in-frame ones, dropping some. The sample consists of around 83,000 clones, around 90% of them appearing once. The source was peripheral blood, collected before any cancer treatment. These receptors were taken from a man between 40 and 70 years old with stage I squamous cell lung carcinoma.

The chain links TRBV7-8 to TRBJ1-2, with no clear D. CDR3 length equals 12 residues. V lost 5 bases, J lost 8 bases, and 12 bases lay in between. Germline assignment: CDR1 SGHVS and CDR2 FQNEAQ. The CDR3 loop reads CASSGRAHGYTF. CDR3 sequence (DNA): TGTGCCAGCAGCGGGCGGGCTCACGGCTACACCTTC. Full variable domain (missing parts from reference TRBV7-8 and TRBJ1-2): GAGVSQSPRYKVAKRGQDVALRCDPISGHVSLFWYQQALGQGPEFLTYFQNEAQLDKSGLPSDRFFAERPEGSVSTLKIQRTQQEDSAVYLCASSGRAHGYTFGSGTRLTVV.

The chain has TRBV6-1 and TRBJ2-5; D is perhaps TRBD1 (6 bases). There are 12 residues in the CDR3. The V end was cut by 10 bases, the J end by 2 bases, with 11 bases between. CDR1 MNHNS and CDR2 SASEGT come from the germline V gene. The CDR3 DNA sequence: TGTGCCAACGCAGACAGGCAAGAGACCCAGTACTTC. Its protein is CANADRQETQYF.

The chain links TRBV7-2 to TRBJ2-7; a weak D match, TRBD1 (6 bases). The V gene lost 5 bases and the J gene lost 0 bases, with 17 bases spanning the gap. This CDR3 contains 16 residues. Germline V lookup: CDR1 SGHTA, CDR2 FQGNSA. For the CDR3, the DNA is TGTGCCAGCAGCCCGAGCAGGCAGGGGCCCTCCTACGAGCAGTACTTC. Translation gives CASSPSRQGPSYEQYF.

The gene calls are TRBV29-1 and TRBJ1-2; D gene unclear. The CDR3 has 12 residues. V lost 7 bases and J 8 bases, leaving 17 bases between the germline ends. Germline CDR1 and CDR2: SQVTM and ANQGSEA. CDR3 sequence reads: CSAQKGLWGYTF. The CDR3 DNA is TGCAGCGCCCAGAAGGGCCTCTGGGGCTACACCTTC.

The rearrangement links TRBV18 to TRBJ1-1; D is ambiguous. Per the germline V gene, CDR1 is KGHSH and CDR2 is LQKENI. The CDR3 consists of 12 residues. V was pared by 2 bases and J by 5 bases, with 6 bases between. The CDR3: CASSPSRTEAFF. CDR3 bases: TGTGCCAGCTCACCAAGTCGAACTGAAGCTTTCTTT.